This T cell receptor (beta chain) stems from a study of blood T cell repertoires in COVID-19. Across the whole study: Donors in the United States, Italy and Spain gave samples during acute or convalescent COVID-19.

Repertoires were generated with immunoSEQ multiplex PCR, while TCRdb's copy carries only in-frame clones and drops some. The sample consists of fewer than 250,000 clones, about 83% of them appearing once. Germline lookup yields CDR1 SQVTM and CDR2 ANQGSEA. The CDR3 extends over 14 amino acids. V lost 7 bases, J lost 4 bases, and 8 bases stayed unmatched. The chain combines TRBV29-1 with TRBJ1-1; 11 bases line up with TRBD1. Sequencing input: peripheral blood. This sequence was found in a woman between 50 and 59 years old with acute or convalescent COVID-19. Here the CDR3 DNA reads TGCAGCGCCGTCGTAGGGACAGGGGGCACTGAAGCTTTCTTT. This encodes CSAVVGTGGTEAFF.